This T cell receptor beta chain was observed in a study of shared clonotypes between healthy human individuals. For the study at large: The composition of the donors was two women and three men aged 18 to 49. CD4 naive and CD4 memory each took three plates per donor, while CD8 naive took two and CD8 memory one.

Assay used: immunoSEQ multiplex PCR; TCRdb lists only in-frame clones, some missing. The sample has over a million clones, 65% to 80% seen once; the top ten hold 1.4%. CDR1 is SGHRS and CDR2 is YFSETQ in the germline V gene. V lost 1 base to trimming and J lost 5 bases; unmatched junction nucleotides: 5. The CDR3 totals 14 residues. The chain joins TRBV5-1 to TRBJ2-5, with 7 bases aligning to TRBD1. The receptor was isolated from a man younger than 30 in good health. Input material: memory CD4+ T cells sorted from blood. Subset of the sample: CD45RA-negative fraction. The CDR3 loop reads CASSLRQGGETQYF. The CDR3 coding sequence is TGCGCCAGCAGCTTGAGACAGGGCGGGGAGACCCAGTACTTC.